The 26 T cell receptor beta chains below all came from one sample that was sequenced in a study of blood T cells in healthy people across ages. PCR was performed a second time for roughly 6 to 12 cycles using a sample-barcoded 5' primer and a J-beta primer mix. Each CDR3 protein gets one entry after TCRdb re-called the 5' RACE reads with MiXCR. The sample lists over 1,500,000 distinct CDR3 sequences; 49% were seen once. The sequenced sample consisted of blood. Receptor source: a woman aged 40 to 50 in good health.

The chain recombines TRBV2 with TRBJ2-7, with D unresolved. Matching the DNA end better, TRBJ2-5 makes the J call doubtful. This CDR3 is built from 15 residues. Germline loops: CDR1 SNHLY, CDR2 FYNNEI. In DNA, the CDR3 is TGTGCCAGCAGCCACGGCGGTGTAGTCCAAGAGACCCAGTACTTC. It yields the protein CASSHGGVVQETQYF.

The rearrangement uses TRBV13 and TRBJ2-5, with 9 positions matching TRBD1. In germline, CDR1 is PRHDT, CDR2 FYEKMQ (reference sequence). The V segment lost 3 bases and the J segment 4 bases; nucleotides outside the gene matches: 6. The CDR3 consists of 15 residues. The CDR3 sequence is CASSFGTGSGETQYF. The CDR3 bases are TGTGCCAGCAGCTTTGGGACAGGGTCAGGAGAGACCCAGTACTTC.

This chain connects TRBV4-1 to TRBJ2-1; a weak D match, TRBD2 (6 bases). Germline CDR1 is MGHRA and CDR2 is YSYEKL. The CDR3 is made up of 17 amino acids. The V end lost 1 base, the J end lost 6 bases, and 19 bases lay between the germline ends. CDR3 sequence: CASSQALGGIAGNEQFF. The CDR3 DNA sequence: TGCGCCAGCAGCCAAGCTCTGGGGGGAATAGCTGGCAATGAGCAGTTCTTC.

This chain connects TRBV4-3 to TRBJ2-1, with unresolved D. Trimming pared 0 bases from V and 7 bases from J, leaving 10 bases between. The CDR3 has 14 amino acids. From germline, CDR1 is LGHNA and CDR2 YSLEER. In DNA form, the CDR3 reads TGCGCCAGCAGCCAAGAGGTGTGGGCGAATGAGCAGTTCTTC. Protein product: CASSQEVWANEQFF.

J is TRBJ2-7 and V is TRBV15; D is unresolved. In germline, CDR1 is LNHNV, CDR2 YYDKDF (reference sequence). This CDR3 is built from 13 residues. Trimming left V 0 bases short and J 2 bases short, with 5 bases between. CDR3 loop: CATSRDQAYEQYF. CDR3 sequence (DNA): TGTGCCACCAGCAGAGACCAGGCCTACGAGCAGTACTTC. Using reference TRBV15 and TRBJ2-7 for the parts outside the CDR3, the full variable domain is DAMVIQNPRYQVTQFGKPVTLSCSQTLNHNVMYWYQQKSSQAPKLLFHYYDKDFNNEADTPDNFQSRRPNTSFCFLDIRSPGLGDTAMYLCATSRDQAYEQYFGPGTRLTVT.

With regard to this clonotype: The junction shows a germline mismatch at one end, possibly a read error. This chain joins TRBV28 and TRBJ2-1; possible D gene TRBD1, 6 bases. The CDR3 runs to 14 residues. CDR1 is MDHEN and CDR2 is SYDVKM in the germline V gene. The CDR3 spells CASSPLDRYNGQFF. CDR3 DNA: TGTGCCAGCAGCCCGCTTGACAGGTACAATGGGCAGTTCTTC.

J is TRBJ2-5 and V is TRBV29-1; 8 nucleotides agree with TRBD2. The CDR3 is made up of 15 amino acids. CDR1 and CDR2 (germline): SQVTM, ANQGSEA. Unmatched junction bases numbered 11, after V lost 1 base and J lost 7 bases. This CDR3 reads CSVEGAAGVSGTQYF. The CDR3 coding sequence is TGCAGCGTTGAAGGCGCAGCGGGGGTATCCGGGACCCAGTACTTC. Variable domain in full (rest from reference TRBV29-1 and TRBJ2-5): SAVISQKPSRDICQRGTSLTIQCQVDSQVTMMFWYRQQPGQSLTLIATANQGSEATYESGFVIDKFPISRPNLTFSTLTVSNMSPEDSSIYLCSVEGAAGVSGTQYFGPGTRLLVL.

Of note for this clonotype: The junction and the germline gene differ at one end; a read error may be behind it. The chain joins TRBV7-9 to TRBJ1-4, with D possibly matching TRBD1 (6 bases). The CDR3 totals 15 residues. Germline V gene lookup returns CDR1 SEHNR and CDR2 FQNEAQ (reference sequence). CDR3 DNA sequence: TGTGCCAGCCTATCACGGGGGGCAACCAATGAAAAACTGTTTTTT. Its translation is CASLSRGATNEKLFF.

This clonotype was counted many times. The chain couples TRBV20-1 to TRBJ2-1, with TRBD2 matching over 11 bases. J was trimmed by 5 bases and V by 2 bases; bases with no gene match: 17. This CDR3 comprises 19 residues. The germline V gene encodes CDR1 DFQATT and CDR2 SNEGSKA (reference sequence). Here the CDR3 reads CSARSLTSGIPGSHNEQFF. The CDR3 nucleotides read TGCAGTGCTAGATCATTGACTAGCGGGATCCCCGGGTCACACAATGAGCAGTTCTTC.

The chain recombines TRBV4-1 with TRBJ1-2; TRBD1 matches at 7 bases. Germline V gives CDR1 MGHRA, CDR2 YSYEKL. The junction had 6 bases not matched to a gene; V was cut back by 4 bases and J by 4 bases. This CDR3 comprises 14 residues. The CDR3, as DNA: TGCGCCAGCAGCCCCTTGGACAGGTCCTATGGCTACACCTTC. It yields the protein CASSPLDRSYGYTF.

This clonotype was observed a few times. This may be a read error, as it is one base from a much larger clone. The rearrangement joins TRBV7-9 to TRBJ2-5; D could derive from TRBD1 or TRBD2 (7 bases each). The V gene lost 10 bases and the J gene lost 1 base, with 13 bases spanning the gap. The CDR3 spans 13 residues. The germline CDR1 and CDR2 sequences are SEHNR and FQNEAQ (reference sequence). For the CDR3, the DNA is TGTGCCACCCAGGGGGGGCCCCAAGAGACCCAGTACTTC. It yields the protein CATQGGPQETQYF.

The chain has TRBV18 and TRBJ2-3; TRBD1 or TRBD2 may be the D gene (5 bases each). The CDR3 extends over 15 amino acids. Trimming shortened V by 6 bases and J by 2 bases, and 15 bases separated the two germline ends. From germline, CDR1 is KGHSH and CDR2 LQKENI. CDR3 residues: CASSPVGTLTDTQYF. CDR3 nucleotide sequence: TGTGCCAGCTCCCCTGTCGGGACCCTCACAGATACGCAGTATTTT.

The rearrangement links TRBV13 to TRBJ2-3, with TRBD2 matching 9 bases. The CDR3 contains 17 residues. The germline V gene encodes CDR1 PRHDT and CDR2 FYEKMQ (reference sequence). The trim removed 5 bases at V and 3 bases at J, leaving 12 bases unmatched. The CDR3 region is CASSPPEAGGMTDTQYF. In DNA, the CDR3 is TGTGCCAGCAGCCCCCCGGAAGCGGGGGGTATGACAGATACGCAGTATTTT.

The chain links TRBV12-3 or TRBV12-4 to TRBJ2-3; maybe TRBD2 (6 bases). The germline V and J ends were trimmed by 5 bases and 1 base, with 16 bases remaining between them. The CDR3 is 16 amino acids. CDR3 loop: CASSPGTGQGTDTQYF. As DNA, the CDR3 is TGTGCCAGCAGTCCCGGGACTGGCCAAGGCACAGATACGCAGTATTTT.

This clonotype was recorded a few times. The V and J genes are TRBV7-9 and TRBJ1-5, with 8 nucleotides matching TRBD1. The ends lost 2 bases at V and 1 base at J; junction bases unmatched: 7. CDR1 and CDR2 (germline): SEHNR, FQNEAQ (reference sequence). The CDR3 runs to 17 residues. CDR3 amino acids: CASSLRDRTVSNQPQHF. As DNA, the CDR3 is TGTGCCAGCAGCTTAAGGGACAGGACCGTGAGCAATCAGCCCCAGCATTTT.

V gene TRBV14 combines with J gene TRBJ1-1, with D unclear. The V and J ends lost 3 bases and 4 bases respectively, with 12 bases between them. Germline CDR1 SGHDN, CDR2 FVKESK. CDR3 size: 14 residues. CDR3 loop: CASSQTRFGTEAFF. The CDR3 bases are TGTGCCAGCAGCCAGACTCGATTCGGCACTGAAGCTTTCTTT.

This clonotype was seen a few times. This chain links TRBV11-3 with TRBJ2-3, with a tentative D call TRBD2 (6 bases). The V end lost 5 bases, the J end lost 0 bases, and 15 bases lay between the germline ends. CDR1 is SGHNT, CDR2 YENEEA, per germline. The CDR3 consists of 16 residues. The CDR3 DNA reads TGTGCCAGCAGCCTGGGACTCGATACGAGCACAGATACGCAGTATTTT. Protein product: CASSLGLDTSTDTQYF.

The genes are TRBV6-2 or TRBV6-3 and TRBJ2-5, with 8 bases lining up with TRBD1. The CDR3 contains 15 residues. CDR1 MNHEY and CDR2 SVGEGT come from the germline V gene. With V trimmed by 1 base and J by 5 bases, 6 bases remained unmatched. CDR3 sequence (DNA): TGTGCCAGCAGTTACTGGACAGGGCCAGGGGAGACCCAGTACTTC. Amino acids: CASSYWTGPGETQYF.

In its sample, this clonotype was seen a few times. The V and J genes are TRBV9 and TRBJ2-5; D unresolved. This CDR3 has 14 amino acids. The ends were cut back, 4 bases at V and 4 bases at J, with 14 bases in the middle. Germline CDR1 is SGDLS and CDR2 is YYNGEE. The CDR3 sequence is CASSPGPSRETQYF. For the CDR3, the DNA is TGTGCCAGCAGCCCGGGTCCCAGTCGAGAGACCCAGTACTTC.

This sequence joins TRBV6-1 and TRBJ1-6, with 10 bases matching TRBD1. The CDR3 runs to 14 residues. After removal of 7 bases from V and 9 bases from J, the junction contained 6 bases not matched to a gene. Germline values: CDR1 MNHNS, CDR2 SASEGT. This CDR3 reads CASTQTGGGSPLHF. CDR3 bases: TGTGCCAGCACCCAGACAGGGGGCGGTTCACCCCTCCACTTT.

This clonotype was seen a handful of times. The chain couples TRBV7-3 to TRBJ2-5; D uncertain. The germline gives CDR1 SGHTA, CDR2 FQGTGA. This CDR3 has 13 residues. Trimming took 1 base from V and 4 from J, leaving 7 bases between them. The CDR3 region is CASSLNLIETQYF. The CDR3 nucleotides are TGTGCCAGCAGCTTAAACCTTATAGAGACCCAGTACTTC.

The V call is TRBV7-2, the J call TRBJ2-2; TRBD1 might be the D (6 bases). This CDR3 is 14 amino acids long. Deletions cut 2 bases from V and 7 bases from J, with 11 bases between. Germline V lookup: CDR1 SGHTA, CDR2 FQGNSA. CDR3 sequence: CASSLWGRVGELFF. In DNA, the CDR3 is TGTGCCAGCAGCTTATGGGGGCGAGTCGGGGAGCTGTTTTTT.

This clonotype was picked up a small number of times. The rearrangement links TRBV12-3 or TRBV12-4 to TRBJ2-3; 11 nucleotides align to TRBD2. The CDR3 covers 18 residues. After removal of 5 bases from V and 0 bases from J, the junction contained 10 bases not matched to a gene. The CDR3 region is CASSPGLAGGSSTDTQYF. DNA of the CDR3: TGTGCCAGCAGTCCCGGTCTAGCGGGGGGTTCTAGCACAGATACGCAGTATTTT.

The CDR3 DNA follows: TGCGCCAGCAGCCGAACCCTGACTGGCTGCGAGCAGTACTTC. This encodes CASSRTLTGCEQYF. The genes are TRBV4-3 and TRBJ2-7; no clear D. Trimming shortened V by 4 bases and J by 6 bases, and 16 bases separated the two germline ends. Germline V gene data show CDR1 as LGHNA and CDR2 as YSLEER. CDR3 length: 14 amino acids.

V and J are TRBV12-5 and TRBJ2-1; the match to TRBD1 covers 7 bases. CDR3 size: 17 residues. V shed 5 bases, J shed 0 bases, and the junction held 10 bases outside the gene matches. Germline-derived CDR1 and CDR2 are LGHNT and FRNRAP. CDR3 protein: CASGAAQTGFSYNEQFF. CDR3 DNA: TGTGCTAGTGGTGCCGCCCAGACAGGGTTCTCCTACAATGAGCAGTTCTTC.

This clonotype was found a few times. The junction departs from germline at one end; a sequencing error may be responsible. The rearrangement links TRBV7-2 to TRBJ2-1, with D tentatively TRBD2 (5 bases). This CDR3 is built from 12 residues. Germline assignment: CDR1 SGHTA and CDR2 FQGNSA. CDR3 in DNA: TGTGCCAGTAGCTTATCCCGGGGAGAGTCGTTCTTC. It yields the protein CASSLSRGESFF.